This T cell receptor (beta chain) was captured in a study of memory CD8 T cells in hepatitis C reinfection. Findings and limits, study-wide: About 5 donors were too few for definitive public clonotype conclusions.

A remark on this clone: Its antigen is still unknown.

The CDR3 contains 16 residues. V was pared by 0 bases and J by 4 bases, with 16 bases between. The germline V gene encodes CDR1 SGHRS and CDR2 YFSETQ. Sequencing was performed with immunoSEQ multiplex PCR; in TCRdb, only in-frame clones are kept and a portion is missing. The sample lists about 46,000 clones, 80% to 90% seen once, with 0.72% in the top ten. Documented time point: late/post reinfection, 12 to 24 weeks after detection. No in vitro expansion preceded TCR sequencing of the sorted cells. The TCR sequence derives from a man younger than 35 with hepatitis C virus infection. Input material: naive CD8+ T cells sorted from blood. The genes are TRBV5-1 and TRBJ1-2; maybe TRBD1 (6 bases). CDR3 residues: CASSLARQVDSYGYTF. The DNA for the CDR3 is TGCGCCAGCAGCTTGGCCCGACAGGTCGACTCCTATGGCTACACCTTC. Drawing the rest from reference TRBV5-1 and TRBJ1-2, the complete variable domain is KAGVTQTPRYLIKTRGQQVTLSCSPISGHRSVSWYQQTPGQGLQFLFEYFSETQRNKGNFPGRFSGRQFSNSRSEMNVSTLELGDSALYLCASSLARQVDSYGYTFGSGTRLTVV.